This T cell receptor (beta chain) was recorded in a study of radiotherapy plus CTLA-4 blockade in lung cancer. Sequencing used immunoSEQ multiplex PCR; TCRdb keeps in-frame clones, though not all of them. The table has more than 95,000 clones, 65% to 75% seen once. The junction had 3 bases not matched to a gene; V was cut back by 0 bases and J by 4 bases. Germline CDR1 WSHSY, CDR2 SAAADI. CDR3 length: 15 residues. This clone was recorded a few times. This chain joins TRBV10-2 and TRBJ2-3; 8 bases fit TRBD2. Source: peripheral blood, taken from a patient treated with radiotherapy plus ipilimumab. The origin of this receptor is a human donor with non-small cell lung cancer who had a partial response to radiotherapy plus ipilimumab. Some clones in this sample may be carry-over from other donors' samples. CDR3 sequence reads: CASSESFGGADTQYF. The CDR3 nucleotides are TGCGCCAGCAGTGAGTCCTTCGGGGGGGCAGATACGCAGTATTTT.